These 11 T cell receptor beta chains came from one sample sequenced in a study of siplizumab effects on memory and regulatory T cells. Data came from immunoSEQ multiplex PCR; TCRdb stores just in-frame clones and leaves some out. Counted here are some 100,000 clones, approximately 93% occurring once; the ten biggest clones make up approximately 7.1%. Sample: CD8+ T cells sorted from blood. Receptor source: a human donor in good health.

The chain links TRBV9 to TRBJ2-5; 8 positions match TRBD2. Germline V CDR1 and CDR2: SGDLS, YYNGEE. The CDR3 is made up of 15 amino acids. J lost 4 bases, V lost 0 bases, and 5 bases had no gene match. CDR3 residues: CASSVAGRDLETQYF. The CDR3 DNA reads TGTGCCAGCAGCGTAGCCGGGAGGGACCTAGAGACCCAGTACTTC.

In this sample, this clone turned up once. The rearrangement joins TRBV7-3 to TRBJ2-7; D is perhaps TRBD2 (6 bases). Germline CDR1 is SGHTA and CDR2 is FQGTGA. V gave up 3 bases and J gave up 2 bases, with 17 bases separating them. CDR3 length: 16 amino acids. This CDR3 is CASSFEKEGSPYEQYF. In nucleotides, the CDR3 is TGTGCCAGCAGCTTCGAAAAGGAGGGGTCACCCTACGAGCAGTACTTC.

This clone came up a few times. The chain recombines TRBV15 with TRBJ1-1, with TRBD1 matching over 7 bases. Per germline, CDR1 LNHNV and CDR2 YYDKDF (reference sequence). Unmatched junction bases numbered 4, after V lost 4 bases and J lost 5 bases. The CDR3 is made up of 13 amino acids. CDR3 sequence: CATSTARGTEAFF. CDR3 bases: TGTGCCACCAGCACCGCCAGGGGGACTGAAGCTTTCTTT.

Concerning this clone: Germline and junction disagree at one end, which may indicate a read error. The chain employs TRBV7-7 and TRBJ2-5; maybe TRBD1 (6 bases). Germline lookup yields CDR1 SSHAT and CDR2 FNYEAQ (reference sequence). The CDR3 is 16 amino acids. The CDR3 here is CASSPSLQGGGETQYF. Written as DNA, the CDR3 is TGTGCTAGCAGCCCCTCTCTACAGGGTGGAGGAGAGACCCAGTACTTC.

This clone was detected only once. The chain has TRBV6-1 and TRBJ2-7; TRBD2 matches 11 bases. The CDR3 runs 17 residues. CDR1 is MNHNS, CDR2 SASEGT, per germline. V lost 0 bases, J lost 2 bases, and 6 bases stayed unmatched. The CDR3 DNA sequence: TGTGCCAGCAGTGAAGCGGCGGGACTAGCGGAAGCCTACGAGCAGTACTTC. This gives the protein CASSEAAGLAEAYEQYF.

This CDR3 is CASSLGGGSGNTIYF. As DNA, the CDR3 is TGTGCCAGCAGCTTAGGTGGGGGCTCTGGAAACACCATATATTTT. V is TRBV7-8 and J is TRBJ1-3; a possible D gene is TRBD1 (5 bases). V gave up 1 base and J gave up 0 bases, with 7 bases separating them. The CDR3 runs 15 residues. Germline CDR1 reads SGHVS; CDR2 reads FQNEAQ.

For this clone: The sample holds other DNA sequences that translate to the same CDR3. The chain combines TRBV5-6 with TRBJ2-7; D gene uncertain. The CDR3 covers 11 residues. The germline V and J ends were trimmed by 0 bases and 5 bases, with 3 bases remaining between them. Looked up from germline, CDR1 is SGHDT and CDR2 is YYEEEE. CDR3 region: CASSLGNEQYF. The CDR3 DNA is TGTGCCAGCAGCTTGGGCAACGAGCAGTACTTC.

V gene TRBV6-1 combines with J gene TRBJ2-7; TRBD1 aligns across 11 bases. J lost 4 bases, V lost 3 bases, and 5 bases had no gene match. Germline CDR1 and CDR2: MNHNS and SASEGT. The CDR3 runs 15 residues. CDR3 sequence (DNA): TGTGCCAGCAGTGAGTGGACAGGGGGCGTTTACGAGCAGTACTTC. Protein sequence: CASSEWTGGVYEQYF.

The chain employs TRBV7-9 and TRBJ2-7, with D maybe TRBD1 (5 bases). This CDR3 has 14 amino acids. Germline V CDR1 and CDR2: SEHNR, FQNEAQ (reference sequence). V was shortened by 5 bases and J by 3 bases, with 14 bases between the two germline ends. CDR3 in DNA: TGTGCCAGCAGCCATCTAGACAGTTTCTACGAGCAGTACTTC. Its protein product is CASSHLDSFYEQYF.

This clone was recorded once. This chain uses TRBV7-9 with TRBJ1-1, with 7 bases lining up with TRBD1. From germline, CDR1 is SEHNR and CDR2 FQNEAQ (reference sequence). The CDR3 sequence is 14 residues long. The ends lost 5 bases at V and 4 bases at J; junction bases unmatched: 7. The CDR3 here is CASSARQGTTEAFF. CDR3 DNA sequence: TGTGCCAGCAGCGCTCGACAGGGTACCACTGAAGCTTTCTTT.

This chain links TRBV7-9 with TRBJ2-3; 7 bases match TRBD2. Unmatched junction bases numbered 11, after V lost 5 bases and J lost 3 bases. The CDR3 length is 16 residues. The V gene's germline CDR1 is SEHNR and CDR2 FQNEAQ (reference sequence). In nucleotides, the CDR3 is TGTGCCAGCAGCGCGATAGCGGGCCGATTAACAGATACGCAGTATTTT. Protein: CASSAIAGRLTDTQYF.